Sequencing of this TCR beta chain was carried out in a study of shared clonotypes between healthy human individuals. Study at large: The cohort had two women and a few men, ages 18 to 49.

TCRdb keeps only in-frame clones here, not all; method: immunoSEQ multiplex PCR. The data hold roughly 2.4 million clones, with under 97% observed a single time. Whole-study results and caveats: Memory subsets had estimated richness that was generally smaller than that of naive subsets. A limitation of the genetic and exposure-history diversity represented arose from few donors. Among non-shared clonotypes, generation probabilities were lower than among those shared by all four donors.

Concerning this clone itself: The target antigen is unknown.

The sequence was obtained from a man aged 18 to 29 in good health. Sequenced sample: naive CD4+ T cells sorted from blood. The subset: CD45RA+ positively selected.

The CDR3 loop reads CASSEGQANNSPLHF. CDR3 in DNA: TGTGCCAGCAGCGAGGGACAGGCGAATAATTCACCCCTCCACTTT. J is TRBJ1-6 and V is TRBV11-2; 8 nucleotides agree with TRBD1. CDR3 size: 15 residues. Germline loops: CDR1 SGHAT, CDR2 FQNNGV. Trimming cost V 5 bases and J 5 bases; bases outside gene matches: 5.